Sequencing of this T cell receptor (beta chain) was carried out in a study of blood T cell repertoires in COVID-19. Measured with immunoSEQ multiplex PCR; TCRdb has only the in-frame clones, and not every one. The sample lists a few hundred thousand clones, around 86% occurring once. The CDR3 length is 17 residues. Germline V lookup: CDR1 SGHDT, CDR2 YYEEEE. Germline trimming cut 5 bases from V and 0 bases from J; bases unmatched to any gene: 8. This TCR was sampled from a woman in her thirties or forties with acute COVID-19. Sequenced: PBMCs or T cells enriched from blood (not recorded which). The chain has TRBV5-6 and TRBJ2-6; 7 bases align to TRBD1. This chain's CDR3 is CASSPTGRSSGANVLTF. CDR3 sequence (DNA): TGTGCCAGCAGTCCGACAGGGCGATCCTCTGGGGCCAACGTCCTGACTTTC. Looking up the rest from reference TRBV5-6 and TRBJ2-6 gives the full variable domain: DAGVTQSPTHLIKTRGQQVTLRCSPKSGHDTVSWYQQALGQGPQFIFQYYEEEERQRGNFPDRFSGHQFPNYSSELNVNALLLGDSALYLCASSPTGRSSGANVLTFGAGSRLTVL.